These 29 T cell receptor beta chains were sequenced from one sample in a study of vaccination and CD4 T cells after COVID-19 (dated by TCRdb to 2021 to 2024). These TCRs are of unknown antigen specificity. The sample's treatment or condition, from its label and the paper: approximately 9-day PBMC culture with coronavirus spike peptide pools or control peptides (ViraFEST assay). Libraries were made using PCR. Sequenced on an Illumina iSeq 100. DNA from cultured CD4+ T cells underwent TCR sequencing with the Oncomine TCR Beta short-read assay at the Johns Hopkins FTIC core. TCRdb applied fastp at Q25 and MiXCR to the public reads, then kept only in-frame beta chains. Here each entry gathers all rows of one CDR3 protein and keeps the most common genes and DNA. The sample profile shows around 13,000 distinct CDR3 sequences; approximately 50% of them were found once. The ten most abundant clones make up 15% to 20% of the sample.

The sequenced sample was CD4+ T cells from blood, cultured in vitro. The receptors here all came from a human donor who had recovered from COVID-19.

This clonotype has a handful of counts. The chain has TRBV19 and TRBJ1-6, with 9 bases lining up with TRBD1. CDR1 and CDR2 (germline): LNHDA, SQIVND (reference sequence). This CDR3 region has 13 residues. The V and J ends lost 6 bases and 14 bases, in that order; junction bases with no gene match: 8. CDR3 DNA sequence: TGTGCCAGTAGCGGACAGGGGAAGGGGACCCTCCACTTT. Its translation is CASSGQGKGTLHF.

This clonotype appeared a few times. The CDR3 nucleotides are TGTGCCAGCACCCTGAGTGTAACTAGCGGACCCAGCTCCTACAATGAGCAGTTCTTC. This encodes CASTLSVTSGPSSYNEQFF. V is TRBV7-9 and J is TRBJ2-1, with 8 positions matching TRBD2. This CDR3 is built from 19 residues. The V and J ends lost 7 bases and 0 bases, in that order; junction bases with no gene match: 17. CDR1 is SEHNR, CDR2 FQNEAQ, per germline (reference sequence).

The V and J genes are TRBV27 and TRBJ2-7; D possibly matches TRBD1 or TRBD2 (6 bases each). CDR1 and CDR2 (germline): MNHEY, SMNVEV (reference sequence). This CDR3 region has 14 residues. Trimming left V 6 bases short and J 7 bases short, with 19 bases between. Here the CDR3 reads CASSHSGDSHEQYF. As DNA, the CDR3 is TGTGCCAGCAGCCACTCAGGGGACTCTCATGAGCAGTACTTC.

The chain carries TRBV14 and TRBJ2-5, with D unresolved. V lost 0 bases and J 5 bases, leaving 7 bases between the germline ends. The CDR3 extends over 13 amino acids. Germline-derived CDR1 and CDR2 are SGHDN and FVKESK. The CDR3: CASSQDMVETQYF. The CDR3 DNA reads as TGTGCCAGCAGCCAAGATATGGTGGAGACCCAGTACTTC.

This clonotype showed up just a few times. The rearrangement uses TRBV28 and TRBJ1-2; 7 bases map to TRBD1. The CDR3 covers 14 residues. Germline CDR1 MDHEN, CDR2 SYDVKM. Unmatched junction bases numbered 9, after V lost 3 bases and J lost 8 bases. CDR3 sequence: CASSFGQATGGYTF. CDR3 in DNA: TGTGCCAGCAGTTTCGGACAGGCTACAGGCGGCTACACCTTC.

The chain is built from TRBV11-2 and TRBJ2-7; no definite D call. CDR1 and CDR2 from the germline V gene are SGHAT and FQNNGV. Between the trimmed V and J ends, which lost 5 bases and 3 bases, there was a span of 5 bases. This CDR3 has 11 amino acids. This CDR3 is CASSAHYEQYF. The CDR3 region has the DNA TGTGCCAGCAGCGCTCACTACGAGCAGTACTTC.

Of note for this clonotype: A read error may produce the germline difference seen at one junction end. J is TRBJ2-7 and V is TRBV28, with TRBD1 matching 12 bases. This CDR3 is 17 amino acids long. Germline CDR1 and CDR2: MDHEN and SYDVKM. The CDR3, as DNA: TGTGTCAGCAGTCTCTCCGGGACAGGGGGCTTTGCCTACGAGCAGTACTTC. The encoded protein is CVSSLSGTGGFAYEQYF.

In this sample, this clonotype turned up a few times. The J gene is TRBJ2-3, the V gene TRBV7-2; TRBD2 is a possible D gene (5 bases). Per germline, CDR1 SGHTA and CDR2 FQGNSA. Trimming took 3 bases from V and 4 from J, leaving 8 bases between them. The CDR3 extends over 13 amino acids. CDR3 residues: CASSFSRADTQYF. DNA of the CDR3: TGTGCCAGCAGCTTCTCGAGGGCAGATACGCAGTATTTT. Together with reference TRBV7-2 and TRBJ2-3, the CDR3 gives the full variable domain: GAGVSQSPSNKVTEKGKDVELRCDPISGHTALYWYRQSLGQGLEFLIYFQGNSAPDKSGLPSDRFSAERTGGSVSTLTIQRTQQEDSAVYLCASSFSRADTQYFGPGTRLTVL.

The chain has TRBV6-2 or TRBV6-3 and TRBJ1-6; 10 bases map to TRBD1. The CDR3 sequence is 13 residues long. The germline CDR1 and CDR2 sequences are MNHEY and SVGEGT. V shed 7 bases, J shed 9 bases, and the junction held 3 bases outside the gene matches. CDR3 DNA sequence: TGTGCCAGCAAGGGACAGGGGTTTTCACCCCTCCACTTT. Translation: CASKGQGFSPLHF.

CDR3: CASSSKPAWDTQYF. The DNA for the CDR3 is TGTGCCAGCAGCTCCAAGCCGGCTTGGGATACGCAGTATTTT. The V call is TRBV7-3, the J call TRBJ2-3; unclear D gene. V was shortened by 4 bases and J by 6 bases, with 14 bases between the two germline ends. Germline assignment: CDR1 SGHTA and CDR2 FQGTGA. The CDR3 length is 14 residues.

The CDR3 DNA sequence: TGTGCCAGCAGTGGACCGGGACAGGGGGACACCGGGGAGCTGTTTTTT. It translates to CASSGPGQGDTGELFF. The chain links TRBV6-1 to TRBJ2-2; 11 nucleotides match TRBD1. Germline V lookup: CDR1 MNHNS, CDR2 SASEGT. The CDR3 spans 16 residues. Losses at the gene ends were 4 bases for V and 3 bases for J; bases not matched to a gene: 4.

As to this clonotype: A much larger clonotype is one base distant, so this may be a read error. The V and J genes are TRBV20-1 and TRBJ2-3; D gene ambiguous. V shed 4 bases and J shed 4 bases, with 18 bases lying between them. Germline V gives CDR1 DFQATT, CDR2 SNEGSKA (reference sequence). The CDR3 has 15 residues. The CDR3: CSATPLTVKADTQYF. Here the CDR3 DNA reads TGCAGTGCTACACCGCTCACGGTCAAGGCAGATACGCAGTATTTT.

The chain carries TRBV19 and TRBJ1-5; 7 nucleotides match TRBD1. V lost 8 bases, J lost 5 bases, and 12 bases stayed unmatched. CDR1 and CDR2 (germline): LNHDA, SQIVND (reference sequence). The CDR3 is 15 residues long. The DNA for the CDR3 is TGTGCCAGTGTATGGGGTCAGGGGGGCGATCAGCCCCAGCATTTT. Translating it yields CASVWGQGGDQPQHF.

This clonotype came up once. The rearrangement uses TRBV30 and TRBJ1-6; D may be TRBD1 (5 bases). The germline V and J ends were trimmed by 3 bases and 8 bases, with 17 bases remaining between them. The CDR3 spans 15 residues. The V gene's germline CDR1 is GTSNPN and CDR2 SVGIG (reference sequence). The CDR3 reads CAWSAIDSKHSPLHF. The CDR3 DNA follows: TGTGCCTGGAGCGCCATAGACAGCAAACATTCACCCCTCCACTTT.

The chain uses TRBV30 and TRBJ1-2; D uncertain. The germline V gene has CDR1 GTSNPN and CDR2 SVGIG (reference sequence). The germline V and J ends were trimmed by 5 bases and 3 bases, with 13 bases remaining between them. The CDR3 totals 13 residues. CDR3 in amino acids: CAWGAGSYYGYTF. The CDR3 coding sequence is TGTGCCTGGGGAGCCGGGTCATACTATGGCTACACCTTC. Variable domain in full (rest from reference TRBV30 and TRBJ1-2): SQTIHQWPATLVQPVGSPLSLECTVEGTSNPNLYWYRQAAGRGLQLLFYSVGIGQISSEVPQNLSASRPQDRQFILSSKKLLLSDSGFYLCAWGAGSYYGYTFGSGTRLTVV.

The table lists this clonotype with a count of one. This chain uses TRBV20-1 with TRBJ2-5; 7 positions agree with TRBD2. Germline CDR1 DFQATT, CDR2 SNEGSKA (reference sequence). The CDR3 has 14 residues. J lost 5 bases, V lost 3 bases, and 9 bases had no gene match. The DNA of the CDR3 is TGCAGTGCTAGCCTGGGGACGACTAGCGAGACCCAGTACTTC. It translates to CSASLGTTSETQYF.

This rearrangement joins TRBV6-5 to TRBJ1-6; D gene ambiguous. V lost 0 bases to trimming and J lost 4 bases, with 10 bases between them. CDR3 length: 16 amino acids. Germline V gene lookup returns CDR1 MNHEY and CDR2 SVGAGI. CDR3 sequence: CASSYSGRSYNSPLHF. The CDR3, as DNA: TGTGCCAGCAGTTACTCAGGACGGTCTTATAATTCACCCCTCCACTTT.

The rearrangement links TRBV28 to TRBJ2-1, with TRBD1 identical over 10 bases. The V and J ends lost 5 bases and 8 bases, in that order; junction bases with no gene match: 15. This CDR3 comprises 17 residues. Germline CDR1 reads MDHEN; CDR2 reads SYDVKM. The CDR3 region has the DNA TGTGCCAGCAGTCTATTCGGGACAGGGGACCTACGGGATGAGCAGTTCTTC. Translated, it gives CASSLFGTGDLRDEQFF.

The chain uses TRBV7-2 and TRBJ1-2; 7 nucleotides align to TRBD1. Per germline, CDR1 SGHTA and CDR2 FQGNSA. The V and J ends lost 1 base and 8 bases, in that order; junction bases with no gene match: 13. CDR3 size: 16 residues. The CDR3 sequence is CASSLVHPWGQSGYTF. DNA for the CDR3: TGTGCCAGCAGCTTAGTACACCCCTGGGGACAGAGCGGCTACACCTTC. Based on the CDR3 plus reference TRBV7-2 and TRBJ1-2, the full variable domain is GAGVSQSPSNKVTEKGKDVELRCDPISGHTALYWYRQSLGQGLEFLIYFQGNSAPDKSGLPSDRFSAERTGGSVSTLTIQRTQQEDSAVYLCASSLVHPWGQSGYTFGSGTRLTVV.

This clonotype was seen more than once but under ten times. The chain uses TRBV6-1 and TRBJ2-7; D possibly corresponds to TRBD2 (5 bases). V dropped 8 bases and J dropped 4 bases, with 12 bases sitting between them. This CDR3 comprises 12 residues. The V gene's germline CDR1 is MNHNS and CDR2 SASEGT. The CDR3 region has the DNA TGTGCCAGCGTTAAACGGGAATACGAGCAGTACTTC. This translates into CASVKREYEQYF.

J is TRBJ1-1 and V is TRBV10-1; 7 nucleotides agree with TRBD1. The length of the CDR3 is 15 residues. V lost 1 base, J lost 6 bases, and 8 bases stayed unmatched. CDR1 and CDR2 from the germline V gene are WNHNN and SYGVQD (reference sequence). CDR3 bases: TGCGCCAGCAGTGAGTTAACCGGGACAGCAGCTGAAGCTTTCTTT. Its protein product is CASSELTGTAAEAFF.

This clonotype was seen once. The chain employs TRBV10-3 and TRBJ2-5, with unresolved D. CDR3 length: 14 residues. V dropped 6 bases and J dropped 0 bases, with 11 bases sitting between them. The V gene's germline CDR1 is ENHRY and CDR2 SYGVKD. The CDR3 DNA reads as TGTGCCATCAGCGACCCCACTTACCAAGAGACCCAGTACTTC. Its protein is CAISDPTYQETQYF.

The J gene is TRBJ2-7, the V gene TRBV7-2; weak D call: TRBD2 (5 bases). This CDR3 comprises 13 residues. V lost 0 bases, J lost 6 bases, and 9 bases lay in between. Per the germline V gene, CDR1 is SGHTA and CDR2 is FQGNSA. CDR3 nucleotide sequence: TGTGCCAGCAGCTTAGCGGGAGTTGGCGAGCAGTACTTC. It translates to CASSLAGVGEQYF. Based on the CDR3 plus reference TRBV7-2 and TRBJ2-7, the full variable domain is GAGVSQSPSNKVTEKGKDVELRCDPISGHTALYWYRQSLGQGLEFLIYFQGNSAPDKSGLPSDRFSAERTGGSVSTLTIQRTQQEDSAVYLCASSLAGVGEQYFGPGTRLTVT.

This clonotype was seen a handful of times. V usage is TRBV20-1 and J usage is TRBJ2-3; 10 bases match TRBD1. V gave up 3 bases and J gave up 4 bases; unmatched junction bases: 4. The CDR3 extends over 14 amino acids. The germline V gene encodes CDR1 DFQATT and CDR2 SNEGSKA (reference sequence). For the CDR3, the DNA is TGCAGTGCTAGCGTGACAGGGGGCGCAGATACGCAGTATTTT. As protein: CSASVTGGADTQYF.

This rearrangement joins TRBV19 to TRBJ2-5, with 14 nucleotides matching TRBD2. V dropped 5 bases and J dropped 3; count of bases not matched to a gene: 5. Germline assignment: CDR1 LNHDA and CDR2 SQIVND (reference sequence). There are 16 residues in the CDR3. In DNA form, the CDR3 reads TGTGCCAGTAGTCTGGGACTAGCGGGAGCGAAAGAGACCCAGTACTTC. Translating gives CASSLGLAGAKETQYF.

The rearrangement links TRBV6-2 or TRBV6-3 to TRBJ1-5; D is uncertain. Trimming shortened V by 6 bases and J by 6 bases, and 15 bases separated the two germline ends. CDR1 is MNHEY, CDR2 SVGEGT, per germline. The CDR3 length is 14 residues. CDR3 in amino acids: CASRLGGSGQPQHF. The CDR3 region has the DNA TGTGCCAGCAGGTTAGGCGGGAGTGGTCAGCCCCAGCATTTT.

The CDR3 here is CASSEWSVYTGELFF. The CDR3 bases are TGTGCCAGCAGTGAATGGTCCGTCTACACCGGGGAGCTGTTTTTT. The V call is TRBV6-1, the J call TRBJ2-2, with D unclear. The CDR3 runs to 15 residues. V gave up 2 bases and J gave up 3 bases, with 10 bases separating them. Germline V gene data show CDR1 as MNHNS and CDR2 as SASEGT.

This clonotype was seen a handful of times. The chain joins TRBV7-2 to TRBJ2-7, with 7 bases fitting TRBD1. Trimming cost V 4 bases and J 12 bases; bases outside gene matches: 18. CDR1 is SGHTA, CDR2 FQGNSA, per germline. CDR3 length: 15 amino acids. CDR3 bases: TGTGCCAGCAGCTCACACACCTCAGGACGCTCAGGGGGGTACTTC. Its protein product is CASSSHTSGRSGGYF.

The table lists this clonotype with a few counts. CDR3 sequence reads: CSARDREGLINYGYTF. The DNA of the CDR3 is TGCAGTGCTAGAGATCGAGAGGGTCTTATTAACTATGGCTACACCTTC. The rearrangement joins TRBV20-1 to TRBJ1-2; unclear D gene. The CDR3 is made up of 16 amino acids. CDR1 DFQATT and CDR2 SNEGSKA come from the germline V gene (reference sequence). The V end lost 0 bases, the J end lost 1 base, and 15 bases lay between the germline ends.